This is a list of T cell receptor beta chains from one sample in a study of chemoradiotherapy in HPV16-positive cancers. Using immunoSEQ multiplex PCR, the repertoire was profiled, and TCRdb retains in-frame clones only, with some absent. The sample shows about 9,500 clones, approximately 83% of them seen only once. The starting material was blood, obtained from a patient who underwent chemoradiotherapy. These receptors originate from a human donor with HPV-associated anogenital cancer. CDR3s leave out the opening cysteine and the closing phenylalanine or tryptophan. D genes are given only for firm matches.

j_gene,v_gene,d_gene,len,CDR3aa
TRBJ2-5,TRBV6-1,TRBD2,13,ASSGLAGDQETQY
TRBJ2-4,TRBV2,.,12,ASSDSKGKNIQY
TRBJ1-2,TRBV11-2,.,11,ASSSYKNYGYT
TRBJ2-3,TRBV19,.,9,ASSIADTQY
TRBJ1-2,TRBV13,.,9,ASSGGSGYT
TRBJ1-3,TRBV5-5,.,11,ASSLGYGNTIY
TRBJ2-5,TRBV28,.,10,ASSPGQETQY
TRBJ1-3,TRBV7-2,.,8,ASDENTIY
TRBJ1-1,TRBV6-6,.,11,ASNLQRDTEAF
TRBJ2-1,TRBV7-9,TRBD1,11,ASSLDRGNEQF
TRBJ2-1,TRBV4-3,TRBD2,15,ASSQDAGASGDNEQF
TRBJ1-1,TRBV7-9,TRBD1,15,ASSPNRDRYMNTEAF
TRBJ2-4,TRBV7-2,TRBD2,13,ASSLLAGGPDIQY
TRBJ1-6,TRBV2,.,13,ASSEESAGNSPLH
TRBJ1-1,TRBV6-5,.,12,ASSDRLVGTEAF
TRBJ1-6,TRBV10-1,TRBD1,11,ARNDRGGSPLH
TRBJ1-1,TRBV6-1,.,12,ASSEGRGRKEAF
TRBJ2-7,TRBV19,.,12,ASSIDNSGSEQY
TRBJ2-1,TRBV4-2,TRBD1,13,ASSGTGGSYNEQF
TRBJ2-3,TRBV5-1,.,14,ASSLDRSPSTDTQY
TRBJ1-1,TRBV27,TRBD1,11,ASSLGGQGTAF
TRBJ1-2,TRBV7-9,TRBD1,13,ASSTTGGWADGYT
TRBJ2-1,TRBV5-1,.,13,ASTTTANTYNEQF
TRBJ2-1,TRBV9,.,11,ASSPPGYNEQF
TRBJ2-3,TRBV9,.,12,ASSPTVPSNTQY
TRBJ1-1,TRBV9,.,12,ASSAENTDTEAF
TRBJ2-1,TRBV7-2,TRBD2,14,ASSSLSGGSYNEQF
TRBJ1-1,TRBV18,.,9,ASSPDDEAF
TRBJ2-7,TRBV5-1,.,11,ASSSSQGTEQY
TRBJ2-7,TRBV7-6,TRBD1,10,ASSLEQGRQY
TRBJ2-1,TRBV6-5,.,12,ASRRTPTGSEQF
TRBJ1-2,TRBV12-5,TRBD1,11,ASGSGTGYGYT
TRBJ1-2,TRBV18,.,14,ASSRNSQPSNYGYT
TRBJ2-7,TRBV19,.,14,ASSILNTGILNEQY
TRBJ1-6,TRBV9,.,15,ASSVGGGADYNSPLH
TRBJ2-7,TRBV7-9,.,11,ASSFPGTYEQY
TRBJ2-1,TRBV19,TRBD2,15,ASSKSGLAGGYNEQF
TRBJ2-3,TRBV6-6,.,13,ASSWDGGQADTQY
TRBJ1-5,TRBV6-5,.,11,ASSYSPRGPQH
TRBJ1-3,TRBV7-6,.,12,ASSPVHSGNTIY
TRBJ1-5,TRBV7-6,.,13,ASSPGGAGDQPQH
TRBJ1-3,TRBV9,TRBD1,15,ASSRGGGQLSGNTIY
TRBJ1-5,TRBV19,.,16,ASSSRNFDRGDNQPQH
TRBJ2-2,TRBV18,TRBD1,15,ASSPDRASGYTGELF
TRBJ1-6,TRBV27,TRBD1,14,ASSLAGTGGNQPLH
.,TRBV5-4,.,10,ASSFGGYEQY
TRBJ1-1,TRBV10-2,.,12,ASSFSREFTEAF
TRBJ2-5,TRBV7-8,.,14,ARTWGGAANQETQY
TRBJ1-1,TRBV19,.,13,ASSLVKGISTEAF
TRBJ2-3,TRBV28,TRBD2,15,ASTLGPAGGGTDTQY
TRBJ2-2,TRBV19,TRBD1,12,ASIRQGATGELF
TRBJ1-4,TRBV5-1,.,10,ASSENVEKLF